This T cell receptor beta chain was observed in a study of tumor and adjacent non-tumor tissue in lung cancer. Overall study results and limits: Tumor tissue had significantly higher TCR diversity than normal lung.

Three rounds of nested PCR, following a modified ARM-PCR protocol, produced the TCRbeta library. TCRdb ran MiXCR on the multiplex PCR reads and lists one entry per CDR3 protein. The table shows about 50,000 distinct CDR3 sequences, with 74% occurring only once. Germline V CDR1 and CDR2: SQVTM, ANQGSEA. The CDR3 has 13 residues. About this clonotype: Its antigen is not identified. Because it lacks the conserved phenylalanine or tryptophan at the end, this CDR3 is likely a read error.

This sample's RNA came from whole unsorted tissue. This non-tumor lung sample came from over 3 cm beyond the tumor edge. The sequenced material came from distant non-tumor lung tissue. V and J are TRBV29-1 and TRBJ2-7; possible D gene TRBD1, 6 bases. The receptor's source is a woman in her sixties or seventies with non-small cell lung cancer. CDR3 in DNA: TGCAGCGTTCTGGGGGCAAGTGGTTACGGGCAGTACCTC. Translation: CSVLGASGYGQYL.